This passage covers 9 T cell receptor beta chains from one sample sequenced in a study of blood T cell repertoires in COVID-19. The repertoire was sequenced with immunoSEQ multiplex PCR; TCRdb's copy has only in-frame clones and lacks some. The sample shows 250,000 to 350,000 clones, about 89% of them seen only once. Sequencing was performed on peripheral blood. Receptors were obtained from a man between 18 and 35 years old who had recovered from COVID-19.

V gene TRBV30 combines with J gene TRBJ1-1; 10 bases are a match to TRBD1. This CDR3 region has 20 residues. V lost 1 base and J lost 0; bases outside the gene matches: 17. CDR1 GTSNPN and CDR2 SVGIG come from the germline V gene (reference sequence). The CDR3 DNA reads TGTGCCTGGAGTGGAAGGTCCGGGACAGGGGTTATCGTTGTGAACACTGAAGCTTTCTTT. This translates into CAWSGRSGTGVIVVNTEAFF.

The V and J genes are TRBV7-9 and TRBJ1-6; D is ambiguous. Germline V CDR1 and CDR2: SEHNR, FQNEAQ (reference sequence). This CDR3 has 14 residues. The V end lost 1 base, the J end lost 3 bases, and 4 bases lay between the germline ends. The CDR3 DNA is TGTGCCAGCAGCTTAGACAGCTATAATTCACCCCTCCACTTT. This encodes CASSLDSYNSPLHF.

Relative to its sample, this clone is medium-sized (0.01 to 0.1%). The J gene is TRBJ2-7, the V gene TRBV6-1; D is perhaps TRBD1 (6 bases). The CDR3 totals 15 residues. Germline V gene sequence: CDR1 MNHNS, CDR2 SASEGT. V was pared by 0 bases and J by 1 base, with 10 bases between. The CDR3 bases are TGTGCCAGCAGTGAAGCGCTGGACAGTTCCTACGAGCAGTACTTC. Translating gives CASSEALDSSYEQYF.

CDR3 bases: TGCGCCAGCAGCCCCGGACAGGATTATCAGCCCCAGCATTTT. It yields the protein CASSPGQDYQPQHF. The chain joins TRBV4-1 to TRBJ1-5, with 7 bases identical to TRBD1. Germline CDR1 MGHRA, CDR2 YSYEKL. The junction had 5 bases not matched to a gene; V was cut back by 4 bases and J by 5 bases. CDR3 length: 14 residues.

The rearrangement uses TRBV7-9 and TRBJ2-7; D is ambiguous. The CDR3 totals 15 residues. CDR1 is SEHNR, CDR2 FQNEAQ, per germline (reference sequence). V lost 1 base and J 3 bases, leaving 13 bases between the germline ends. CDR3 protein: CASSLVRLVIYEQYF. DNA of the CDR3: TGTGCCAGCAGCTTAGTGAGGTTAGTTATCTACGAGCAGTACTTC.

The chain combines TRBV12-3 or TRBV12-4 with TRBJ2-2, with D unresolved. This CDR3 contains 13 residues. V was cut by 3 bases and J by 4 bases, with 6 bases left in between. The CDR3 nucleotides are TGTGCCAGCAGTTTTAGGAGCACCGGGGAGCTGTTTTTT. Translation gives CASSFRSTGELFF.

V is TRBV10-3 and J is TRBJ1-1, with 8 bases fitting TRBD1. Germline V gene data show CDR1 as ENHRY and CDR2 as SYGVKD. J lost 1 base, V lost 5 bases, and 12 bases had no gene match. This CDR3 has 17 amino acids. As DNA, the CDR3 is TGTGCCATCAGTCAGGGGGCGCTCTTGGGAGCGAACACTGAAGCTTTCTTT. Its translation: CAISQGALLGANTEAFF.

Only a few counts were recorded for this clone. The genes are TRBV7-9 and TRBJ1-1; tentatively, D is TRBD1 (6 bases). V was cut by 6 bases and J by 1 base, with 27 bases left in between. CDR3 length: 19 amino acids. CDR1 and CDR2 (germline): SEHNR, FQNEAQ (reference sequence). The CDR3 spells CASRKRGLIGPKRNTEAFF. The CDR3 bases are TGTGCCAGCAGAAAAAGGGGGTTGATAGGCCCGAAAAGGAACACTGAAGCTTTCTTT.

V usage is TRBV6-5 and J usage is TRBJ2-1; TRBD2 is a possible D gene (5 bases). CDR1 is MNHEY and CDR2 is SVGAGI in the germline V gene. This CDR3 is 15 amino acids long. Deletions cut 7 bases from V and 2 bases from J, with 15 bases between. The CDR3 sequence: CASTPLAGTYNEQFF. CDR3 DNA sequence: TGTGCCAGCACCCCTTTGGCCGGGACCTACAATGAGCAGTTCTTC.